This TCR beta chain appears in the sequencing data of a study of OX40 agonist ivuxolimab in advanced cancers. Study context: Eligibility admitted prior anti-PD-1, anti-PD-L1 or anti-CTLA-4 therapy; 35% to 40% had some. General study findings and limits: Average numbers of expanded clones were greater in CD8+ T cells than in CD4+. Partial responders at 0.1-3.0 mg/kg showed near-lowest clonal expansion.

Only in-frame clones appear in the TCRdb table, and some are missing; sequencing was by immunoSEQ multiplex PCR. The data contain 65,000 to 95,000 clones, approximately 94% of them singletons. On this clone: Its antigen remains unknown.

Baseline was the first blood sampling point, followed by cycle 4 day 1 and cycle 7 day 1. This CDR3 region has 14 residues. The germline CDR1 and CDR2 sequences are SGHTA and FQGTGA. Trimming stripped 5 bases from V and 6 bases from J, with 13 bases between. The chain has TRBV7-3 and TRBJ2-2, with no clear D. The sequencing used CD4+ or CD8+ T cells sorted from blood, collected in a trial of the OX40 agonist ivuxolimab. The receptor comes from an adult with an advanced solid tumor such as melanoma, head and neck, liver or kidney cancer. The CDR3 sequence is CASSALTLSGELFF. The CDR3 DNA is TGTGCCAGCAGCGCCCTGACCCTGTCCGGGGAGCTGTTTTTT.